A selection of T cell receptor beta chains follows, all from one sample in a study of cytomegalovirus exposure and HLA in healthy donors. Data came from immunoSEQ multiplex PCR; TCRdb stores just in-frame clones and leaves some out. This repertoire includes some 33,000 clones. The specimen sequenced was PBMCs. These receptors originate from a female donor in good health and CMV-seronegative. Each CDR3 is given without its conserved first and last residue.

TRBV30 AWSKTSTNEKLF
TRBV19 ASSLQGISNQPQH
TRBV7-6 ASSRGGASDYGYT
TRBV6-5 ASSPQWRGVSEQF
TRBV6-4 ASSQESNQPQH
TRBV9 ASSVAGGPQETQY
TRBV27 ASSPRDLMATQY
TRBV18 ASSPSRQNYYEQY
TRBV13 ASSLPGLATEQY
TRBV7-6 ASSLEPGGANVLT
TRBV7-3 ASSSGGTGGGEQY
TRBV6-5 ASSPSGGLSTQY
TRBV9 ASSAGNAYNSPLH
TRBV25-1 ASSDWAQHYGYT
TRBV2 ASSPTGVNEKLF
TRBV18 ASSNSQFITGELF
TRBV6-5 ASSSTATNEKLF
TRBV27 ASRLIAGGNYEQY
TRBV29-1 SVGQNSNQPQH
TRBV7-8 ASSYLQQGGTEAF
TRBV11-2 ASSITLGQGSDTQY
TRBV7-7 ASSARTGADNEQY
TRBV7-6 ASSLGSKRAGGGSPLH
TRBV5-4 ASSVDWAGEQF
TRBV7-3 ASSLDRGSYNEQF
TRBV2 ASSRDRAYEQY
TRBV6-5 ASQKGSLEDTEAF
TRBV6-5 ASSYSGGEGYEQY
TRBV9 ASSPAPTDEQF
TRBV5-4 ASSFNRGDEKLF
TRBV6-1 ASSEAGLARSNTDTQY
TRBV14 ASSQEGTGLQETQY
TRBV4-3 ASSQEPGAYEQY
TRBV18 ASSQGTGAEKLF
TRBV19 ASSSPRTGGNEQY
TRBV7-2 ASKQGGAANEQF
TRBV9 ASSLDGINQPQH
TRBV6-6 ASSSRNYGYT
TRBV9 ASSVDGNSNQPQH
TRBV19 ASSIAQGRGTQY
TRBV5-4 AGMTGARETQY
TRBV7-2 ASSNPGRGFLSYEQY
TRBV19 ASSIGTAFYEQY
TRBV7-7 ASSSPLQGAESTEAF
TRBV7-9 ASGAGSYEQY
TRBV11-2 ASSPTSAGGRAGELF
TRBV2 ASTQVGGGYGYT